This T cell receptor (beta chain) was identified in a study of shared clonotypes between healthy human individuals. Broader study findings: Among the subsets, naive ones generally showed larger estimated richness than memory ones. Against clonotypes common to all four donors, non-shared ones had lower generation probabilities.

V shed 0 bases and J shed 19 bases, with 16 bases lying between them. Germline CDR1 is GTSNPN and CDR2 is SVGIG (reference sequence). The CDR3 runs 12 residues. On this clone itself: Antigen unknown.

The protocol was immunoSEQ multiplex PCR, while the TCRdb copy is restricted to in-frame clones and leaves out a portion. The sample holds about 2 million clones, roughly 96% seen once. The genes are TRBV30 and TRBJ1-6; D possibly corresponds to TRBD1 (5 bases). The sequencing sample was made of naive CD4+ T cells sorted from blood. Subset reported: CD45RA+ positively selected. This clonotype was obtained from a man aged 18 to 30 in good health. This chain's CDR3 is CAWSVGTIWQHF. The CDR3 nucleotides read TGTGCCTGGAGTGTAGGGACCATCTGGCAGCACTTT.